The 8 T cell receptor beta chains below come from one sample, sequenced in a study of blood T cell repertoires in COVID-19. Sequencing was performed with immunoSEQ multiplex PCR; in TCRdb, only in-frame clones are kept and a portion is missing. The repertoire has approximately 220,000 clones, around nine tenths of them found once; the top ten carry 3% to 3.5%. Sequencing input: peripheral blood. Receptors originate from a man aged 55 to 70 with acute or convalescent COVID-19.

In this sample, this clone turned up a few times. This rearrangement joins TRBV28 to TRBJ1-6; the match to TRBD1 covers 7 bases. Germline V gene lookup returns CDR1 MDHEN and CDR2 SYDVKM. The CDR3 extends over 17 amino acids. Trimming took 8 bases from V and 0 from J; bases not matched to a gene: 10. The CDR3 reads CASRQAQGGSYNSPLHF. In DNA form, the CDR3 reads TGTGCCAGCCGGCAGGCCCAGGGGGGCTCCTATAATTCACCCCTCCACTTT.

The chain has TRBV2 and TRBJ2-3; the match to TRBD2 covers 9 bases. The V and J ends lost 4 bases and 4 bases, in that order; junction bases with no gene match: 3. From germline, CDR1 is SNHLY and CDR2 FYNNEI. The CDR3 is made up of 14 amino acids. The CDR3 loop reads CASSGLAAADTQYF. CDR3 nucleotides: TGTGCCAGCAGTGGACTAGCGGCTGCAGATACGCAGTATTTT.

V gene TRBV12-5 combines with J gene TRBJ2-5; 8 positions match TRBD1. The CDR3 runs 14 residues. V shed 5 bases and J 5 bases; nucleotides not matched to a gene: 7. CDR1 and CDR2 (germline): LGHNT, FRNRAP. The chain's CDR3 is CASGPGTGQETQYF. The CDR3 nucleotides read TGTGCTAGTGGTCCCGGGACAGGTCAGGAGACCCAGTACTTC.

The chain employs TRBV6-5 and TRBJ2-2; no clear D gene. The V gene's germline CDR1 is MNHEY and CDR2 SVGAGI. V lost 5 bases and J 1 base, leaving 8 bases between the germline ends. This CDR3 has 14 residues. The CDR3 sequence is CASSPRQNTGELFF. CDR3 DNA sequence: TGTGCCAGCAGTCCGCGACAGAACACCGGGGAGCTGTTTTTT.

This chain links TRBV5-1 with TRBJ1-1; 9 nucleotides match TRBD1. The germline gives CDR1 SGHRS, CDR2 YFSETQ. The CDR3 contains 16 residues. The J segment lost 5 bases and the V segment lost 0 bases, leaving 8 bases of the junction unmatched. CDR3 sequence reads: CASSLEIGQGSTEAFF. The CDR3 DNA reads TGCGCCAGCAGCTTGGAGATCGGACAGGGGAGTACTGAAGCTTTCTTT.

The rearrangement joins TRBV7-2 to TRBJ2-5, with TRBD1 matching over 7 bases. V shed 1 base, J shed 2 bases, and the junction held 4 bases outside the gene matches. Germline CDR1 SGHTA, CDR2 FQGNSA. The CDR3 runs to 15 residues. CDR3 nucleotide sequence: TGTGCCAGCAGCTTAGTTGACAGGGCTCAAGAGACCCAGTACTTC. Translated: CASSLVDRAQETQYF.

This clone was recorded only once. For the CDR3, the DNA is TGTGCCAGCAGCGACGACGACAGGGCTAACTATGGCTACACCTTC. This translates into CASSDDDRANYGYTF. The chain joins TRBV9 to TRBJ1-2; TRBD1 matches 7 bases. The CDR3 consists of 15 residues. CDR1 is SGDLS and CDR2 is YYNGEE in the germline V gene. J gave up 0 bases and V 3 bases, and 5 bases lay outside the gene matches.

The rearrangement links TRBV28 to TRBJ1-2; 8 bases line up with TRBD1. This CDR3 region has 14 residues. CDR1 MDHEN and CDR2 SYDVKM come from the germline V gene. J lost 8 bases, V lost 4 bases, and 9 bases had no gene match. The CDR3 coding sequence is TGTGCCAGCAGTTCCTCGGACAGGGTTAGGGGCTACACCTTC. This encodes CASSSSDRVRGYTF.